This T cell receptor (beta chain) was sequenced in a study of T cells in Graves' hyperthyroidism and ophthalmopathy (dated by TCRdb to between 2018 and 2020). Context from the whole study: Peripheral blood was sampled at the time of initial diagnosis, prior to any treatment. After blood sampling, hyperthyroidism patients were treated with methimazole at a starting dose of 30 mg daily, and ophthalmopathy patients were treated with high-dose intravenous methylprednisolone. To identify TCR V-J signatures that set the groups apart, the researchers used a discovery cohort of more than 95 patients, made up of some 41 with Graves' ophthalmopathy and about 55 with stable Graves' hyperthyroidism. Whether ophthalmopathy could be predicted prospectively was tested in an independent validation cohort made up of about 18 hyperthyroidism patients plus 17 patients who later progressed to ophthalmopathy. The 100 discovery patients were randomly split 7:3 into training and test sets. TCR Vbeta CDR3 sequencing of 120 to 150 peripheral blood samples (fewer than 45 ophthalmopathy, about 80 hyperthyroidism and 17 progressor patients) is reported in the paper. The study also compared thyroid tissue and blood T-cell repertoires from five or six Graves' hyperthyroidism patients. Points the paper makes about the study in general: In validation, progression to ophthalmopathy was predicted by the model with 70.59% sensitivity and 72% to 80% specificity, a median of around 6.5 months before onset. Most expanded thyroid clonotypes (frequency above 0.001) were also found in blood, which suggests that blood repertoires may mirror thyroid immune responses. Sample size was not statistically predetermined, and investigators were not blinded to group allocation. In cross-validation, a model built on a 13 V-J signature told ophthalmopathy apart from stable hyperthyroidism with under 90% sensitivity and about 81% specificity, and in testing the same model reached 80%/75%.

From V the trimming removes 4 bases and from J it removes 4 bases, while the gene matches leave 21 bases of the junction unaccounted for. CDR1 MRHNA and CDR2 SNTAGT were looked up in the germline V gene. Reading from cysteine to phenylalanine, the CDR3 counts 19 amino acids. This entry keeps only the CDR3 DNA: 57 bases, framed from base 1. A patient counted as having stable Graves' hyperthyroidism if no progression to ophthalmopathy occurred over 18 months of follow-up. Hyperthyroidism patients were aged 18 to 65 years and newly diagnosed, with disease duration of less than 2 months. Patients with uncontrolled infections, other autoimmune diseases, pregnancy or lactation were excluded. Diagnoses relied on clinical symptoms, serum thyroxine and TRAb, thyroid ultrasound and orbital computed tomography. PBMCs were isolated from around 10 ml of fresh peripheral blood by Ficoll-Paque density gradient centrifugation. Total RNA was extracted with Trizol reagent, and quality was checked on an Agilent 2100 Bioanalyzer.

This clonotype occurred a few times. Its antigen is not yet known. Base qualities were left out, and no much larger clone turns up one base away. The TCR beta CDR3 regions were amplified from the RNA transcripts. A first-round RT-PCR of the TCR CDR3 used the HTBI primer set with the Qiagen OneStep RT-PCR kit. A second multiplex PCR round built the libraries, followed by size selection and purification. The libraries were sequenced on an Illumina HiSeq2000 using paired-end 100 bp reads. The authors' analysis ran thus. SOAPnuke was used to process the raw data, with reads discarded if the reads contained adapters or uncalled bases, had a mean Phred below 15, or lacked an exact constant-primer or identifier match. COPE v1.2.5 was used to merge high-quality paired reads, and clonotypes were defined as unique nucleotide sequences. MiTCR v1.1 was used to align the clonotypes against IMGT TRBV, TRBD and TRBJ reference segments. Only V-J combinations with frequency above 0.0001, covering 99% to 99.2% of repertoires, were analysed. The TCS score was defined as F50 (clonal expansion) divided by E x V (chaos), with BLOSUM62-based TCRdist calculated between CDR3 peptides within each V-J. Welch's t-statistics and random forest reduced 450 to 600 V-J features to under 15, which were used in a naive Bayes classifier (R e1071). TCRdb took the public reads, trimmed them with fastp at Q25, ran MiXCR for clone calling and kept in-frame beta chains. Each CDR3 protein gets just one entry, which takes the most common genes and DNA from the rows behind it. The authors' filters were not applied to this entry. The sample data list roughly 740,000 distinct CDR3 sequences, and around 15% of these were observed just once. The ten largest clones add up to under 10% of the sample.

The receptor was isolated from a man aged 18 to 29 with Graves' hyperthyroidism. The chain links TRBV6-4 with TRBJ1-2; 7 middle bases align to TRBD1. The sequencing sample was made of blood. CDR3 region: CASSAQPLTGTHISYGYTF. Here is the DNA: TGTGCCAGCAGTGCCCAGCCTTTGACAGGGACCCACATATCCTATGGCTACACCTTC.